The 28 T cell receptor beta chains reported below all come from one sample, sequenced in a study of blood T cells in healthy people across ages. A second roughly 6 to 12 cycle PCR used barcoded and J-beta primers. TCRdb analysed the 5' RACE reads with MiXCR anew, one entry per CDR3 protein. There are roughly 650,000 distinct CDR3 sequences in the sample; approximately 31% occur only once, and 15% lies in the top ten. The specimen was blood. These receptor sequences come from a woman aged 80 or over in good health.

This clonotype was recorded many times. The chain couples TRBV6-5 to TRBJ2-3; 11 nucleotides align to TRBD2. Per germline, CDR1 MNHEY and CDR2 SVGAGI. V lost 1 base to trimming and J lost 4 bases; unmatched junction nucleotides: 4. The CDR3 length is 16 residues. The CDR3, as DNA: TGTGCCAGCAGTTACTTGACTAGCGGGGTTCCAGATACGCAGTATTTT. It yields the protein CASSYLTSGVPDTQYF.

At least ten counts were recorded for this clonotype. This sequence joins TRBV24-1 and TRBJ2-3; the match to TRBD2 covers 9 bases. After removal of 4 bases from V and 2 bases from J, the junction contained 9 bases not matched to a gene. The CDR3 is 17 residues long. The germline gives CDR1 KGHDR, CDR2 SFDVKD. The CDR3 DNA sequence: TGTGCCACCAGTGACTCCTCCCGACTAGCGGACACAGATACGCAGTATTTT. It translates to CATSDSSRLADTDTQYF.

This clonotype was recorded at least ten times. The chain has TRBV2 and TRBJ1-4; 9 bases map to TRBD1. Germline V CDR1 and CDR2: SNHLY, FYNNEI. This CDR3 region has 14 residues. V dropped 3 bases and J dropped 8; count of bases not matched to a gene: 4. The CDR3 sequence: CASSDGTGREKLFF. CDR3 sequence (DNA): TGTGCCAGCAGTGACGGGACAGGGAGGGAAAAACTGTTTTTT.

V gene TRBV7-2 combines with J gene TRBJ1-4; weak D call: TRBD1 (6 bases). The germline V gene has CDR1 SGHTA and CDR2 FQGNSA. The CDR3 totals 15 residues. Trimming took 5 bases from V and 7 from J, leaving 17 bases between them. CDR3 sequence (DNA): TGTGCCAGCAGCGCCCGTGGGGGGCGATTTGAAAAACTGTTTTTT. Translated: CASSARGGRFEKLFF.

This sequence joins TRBV6-1 and TRBJ1-1, with unresolved D. The CDR3 runs to 12 residues. V was clipped by 0 bases and J by 3 bases, with 2 bases between them. Germline CDR1 reads MNHNS; CDR2 reads SASEGT. CDR3 sequence: CASSEAYTEAFF. The CDR3 bases are TGTGCCAGCAGTGAAGCTTACACTGAAGCTTTCTTT.

Comments on this clonotype: A much larger clone differs from this one at a single base, so this may be a read error. This chain links TRBV30 with TRBJ2-7; the D gene could be TRBD1 or TRBD2 (5 bases each). CDR1 and CDR2 (germline): GTSNPN, SVGIG (reference sequence). This CDR3 contains 15 residues. Trimming cost V 0 bases and J 2 bases, with 14 bases left between them. CDR3 in DNA: TGTGCCTGGAGTGTCGGGGCAGCCGACGCCTACGAGCAGTACTTC. Translation gives CAWSVGAADAYEQYF.

Many counts were recorded for this clonotype. The CDR3 nucleotides are TGCAGCGCTCTGGGCATCTCGCAAGGAGATACGCAGTATTTT. Translated, it gives CSALGISQGDTQYF. The chain recombines TRBV29-1 with TRBJ2-3; D uncertain. The V end lost 7 bases, the J end lost 5 bases, and 19 bases lay between the germline ends. This CDR3 has 14 amino acids. Germline CDR1 SQVTM, CDR2 ANQGSEA.

As regards this clonotype: One end of the junction fails to match germline, which may point to a read error. V gene TRBV7-2 combines with J gene TRBJ1-1; D possibly corresponds to TRBD1 (5 bases). This CDR3 contains 14 residues. Germline CDR1 SGHTA, CDR2 FQGNSA. CDR3 protein: CAGRTGGPNTEAFF. The CDR3, as DNA: TGTGCCGGCAGAACAGGCGGCCCGAACACTGAAGCTTTCTTT.

The gene calls are TRBV28 and TRBJ1-2; 9 nucleotides line up with TRBD1. Trimming cost V 3 bases and J 8 bases; bases outside gene matches: 19. Germline-derived CDR1 and CDR2 are MDHEN and SYDVKM. The CDR3 has 18 residues. CDR3 loop: CASSFHVPRAGQGRGYTF. In DNA form, the CDR3 reads TGTGCCAGCAGTTTTCACGTTCCTCGAGCGGGACAGGGCCGCGGCTACACCTTC.

J is TRBJ2-7 and V is TRBV7-9; unclear D gene. CDR1 is SEHNR and CDR2 is FQNEAQ in the germline V gene (reference sequence). The length of the CDR3 is 12 residues. The V end was cut by 7 bases, the J end by 2 bases, with 9 bases between. CDR3 sequence: CASTTQAYEQYF. CDR3 nucleotides: TGTGCCAGCACCACTCAAGCCTACGAGCAGTACTTC.

The chain recombines TRBV19 with TRBJ1-5, with TRBD1 identical over 9 bases. Germline CDR1 reads LNHDA; CDR2 reads SQIVND (reference sequence). Trimming at V came to 1 base and at J to 5 bases, leaving 0 bases not matched to a gene. The CDR3 consists of 14 residues. DNA of the CDR3: TGTGCCAGTAGTATAGGGACAGGGGATCAGCCCCAGCATTTT. Encoded protein: CASSIGTGDQPQHF.

This clonotype was recorded many times. J is TRBJ2-5 and V is TRBV2; 12 bases map to TRBD2. The CDR3 is 16 amino acids. CDR1 and CDR2 (germline): SNHLY, FYNNEI. Unmatched junction bases numbered 7, after V lost 6 bases and J lost 2 bases. CDR3 coding DNA: TGTGCCAGCAGCGCGACTAGCGGGGGATATCAAGAGACCCAGTACTTC. The encoded protein is CASSATSGGYQETQYF.

V is TRBV5-1 and J is TRBJ2-2; 7 bases fit TRBD1. The CDR3 sequence is 17 residues long. Germline V gene data show CDR1 as SGHRS and CDR2 as YFSETQ. The V and J ends lost 2 bases and 1 base, in that order; junction bases with no gene match: 8. The CDR3 nucleotides are TGCGCCAGCAGCTTCCTGCCGGGACAGATGAACACCGGGGAGCTGTTTTTT. Translated: CASSFLPGQMNTGELFF.

The chain uses TRBV7-6 and TRBJ2-7; no firm D call. CDR1 is SGHVS and CDR2 is FNYEAQ in the germline V gene. V lost 1 base and J 12 bases, leaving 19 bases between the germline ends. This CDR3 is built from 14 residues. CDR3 nucleotides: TGTGCCAGCAGCTTAGATCTCGGACCACGCTACCTGTACTTC. Translating gives CASSLDLGPRYLYF.

The chain is built from TRBV30 and TRBJ1-2, with 7 bases aligning to TRBD1. The V gene end was trimmed by 2 bases and the J gene end by 5 bases; junction bases not matched to a gene: 11. CDR1 is GTSNPN, CDR2 SVGIG, per germline (reference sequence). The CDR3 contains 15 residues. The CDR3 sequence is CAWSSMGRGSYGYTF. The CDR3 DNA reads as TGTGCCTGGAGTTCCATGGGCAGGGGGTCTTATGGCTACACCTTC.

This clonotype was counted ten times or more. The rearrangement joins TRBV6-2 or TRBV6-3 to TRBJ2-3, with D tentatively TRBD2 (5 bases). V was trimmed by 1 base and J by 2 bases, leaving 10 bases between them. This CDR3 has 15 amino acids. Germline values: CDR1 MNHEY, CDR2 SVGEGT. In DNA form, the CDR3 reads TGTGCCAGCAGTTACTGGTCGGACTCCACAGATACGCAGTATTTT. Its protein product is CASSYWSDSTDTQYF.

This chain uses TRBV27 with TRBJ1-1; 8 bases align to TRBD1. There are 14 residues in the CDR3. The germline V gene encodes CDR1 MNHEY and CDR2 SMNVEV (reference sequence). V gave up 5 bases and J gave up 4 bases; unmatched junction bases: 6. The DNA of the CDR3 is TGTGCCAGCAGTGGAGGACAGGGAGTCACTGAAGCTTTCTTT. It translates to CASSGGQGVTEAFF.

For the CDR3, the DNA is TGTGCCATCAGTGAGCTAGGGAAGCAGGATGCTTTCTTT. Amino acid sequence: CAISELGKQDAFF. The genes are TRBV10-3 and TRBJ1-1; no clear D. The CDR3 has 13 amino acids. Germline V gives CDR1 ENHRY, CDR2 SYGVKD. The germline V and J ends were trimmed by 2 bases and 11 bases, with 15 bases remaining between them.

This clonotype came up many times. This sequence joins TRBV10-3 and TRBJ2-7, with D possibly TRBD2 on 6 matching bases. The CDR3 runs 12 residues. The germline V gene has CDR1 ENHRY and CDR2 SYGVKD. V was clipped by 4 bases and J by 7 bases, with 11 bases between them. The CDR3 sequence: CAISATREEQYF. Here the CDR3 DNA reads TGTGCCATCAGTGCGACTAGAGAGGAGCAGTACTTC.

Regarding this clonotype: A single base separates this from a much larger clone, so it may be a read error. V and J are TRBV12-3 or TRBV12-4 and TRBJ1-6, with a possible D match to TRBD1 (6 bases). CDR3 length: 17 residues. The CDR3 loop is CASSPTLGQGNGSPPHF. CDR3 sequence (DNA): TGTGCCAGCAGTCCTACCCTGGGGCAGGGGAATGGATCACCCCCCCACTTT.

This clonotype was detected ten times or more. The chain recombines TRBV9 with TRBJ2-1, with 14 bases matching TRBD2. Germline loops: CDR1 SGDLS, CDR2 YYNGEE. Losses at the gene ends were 2 bases for V and 9 bases for J; bases not matched to a gene: 1. CDR3 size: 14 residues. The CDR3 bases are TGTGCCAGCAGCGTGGGGACTAGCGGGGGTGAGCAGTTCTTC. It codes for CASSVGTSGGEQFF.

There are many counts of this clonotype. This chain links TRBV20-1 with TRBJ2-7; 9 positions match TRBD1. The CDR3 covers 13 residues. Trimming at V came to 3 bases and at J to 5 bases, leaving 5 bases not matched to a gene. Germline assignment: CDR1 DFQATT and CDR2 SNEGSKA (reference sequence). The CDR3 sequence is CSASAGQGDEQYF. CDR3 coding DNA: TGCAGTGCTAGTGCGGGACAGGGCGACGAGCAGTACTTC.

Here the CDR3 reads CASHPGGTPSEQFF. CDR3 nucleotide sequence: TGTGCCAGCCACCCTGGCGGGACGCCTAGTGAGCAGTTCTTC. This chain uses TRBV7-2 with TRBJ2-1; TRBD2 might be the D (6 bases). The CDR3 contains 14 residues. Trimming stripped 8 bases from V and 9 bases from J, with 20 bases between. Germline assignment: CDR1 SGHTA and CDR2 FQGNSA.

This clonotype was detected many times. V gene TRBV6-5 combines with J gene TRBJ1-1, with D perhaps TRBD1 (5 bases). Trimming removed 2 bases from V and 8 bases from J, with 9 bases in between. Germline CDR1 is MNHEY and CDR2 is SVGAGI. This CDR3 has 12 residues. The CDR3 DNA reads as TGTGCCAGCAGTTACGCCGGGACGGAAGCTTTCTTT. Its translation is CASSYAGTEAFF.

This clonotype was observed many times. The rearrangement uses TRBV7-3 and TRBJ2-1; TRBD2 matches at 10 bases. V trimming: 4 bases; J trimming: 2 bases; junction bases outside the gene matches: 5. The CDR3 sequence is 16 residues long. Per germline, CDR1 SGHTA and CDR2 FQGTGA. The CDR3 DNA follows: TGTGCCAGCAGCTCCAGCGGGGGGGCTGCCTACAATGAGCAGTTCTTC. Residues: CASSSSGGAAYNEQFF.

In DNA form, the CDR3 reads TGTGCCAGCAGCTTGTTACGGGGGCCGAACACTGAAGCTTTCTTT. It translates to CASSLLRGPNTEAFF. The chain combines TRBV11-1 with TRBJ1-1, with a tentative D call TRBD1 (6 bases). The germline V gene has CDR1 SGHAT and CDR2 FQDESV (reference sequence). V gave up 3 bases and J gave up 1 base, with 12 bases separating them. The CDR3 has 15 amino acids.

This clonotype was seen many times. The chain combines TRBV30 with TRBJ2-3; D call uncertain. V shed 1 base and J shed 5 bases, with 13 bases lying between them. CDR3 length: 14 amino acids. Per germline, CDR1 GTSNPN and CDR2 SVGIG (reference sequence). CDR3 bases: TGTGCCTGGAGTGCTAGAAGAGTAGGAGATACGCAGTATTTT. It encodes CAWSARRVGDTQYF.

This clonotype has ten or more counts. The chain couples TRBV10-3 to TRBJ2-1; possible D gene TRBD2, 5 bases. The CDR3 length is 12 residues. The ends were cut back, 3 bases at V and 7 bases at J, with 7 bases in the middle. Germline loops: CDR1 ENHRY, CDR2 SYGVKD. The CDR3 DNA is TGTGCCATCAGTGAACGAGGGAATGAGCAGTTCTTC. Protein sequence: CAISERGNEQFF.